This TCR beta chain was retrieved from a study of neoadjuvant anti-PD-1 for oral cavity cancer. Looking at the study overall: Patients without progression received a fourth nivolumab dose around day 43, then surgical resection on days 50-56.

The ends were cut back, 7 bases at V and 2 bases at J, with 15 bases in the middle. Per the germline V gene, CDR1 is MNHNS and CDR2 is SASEGT. The CDR3 has 14 residues. Here immunoSEQ multiplex PCR was the method, and the copy in TCRdb shows in-frame clones only, minus some. In the table there are tens of thousands of clones, 83% of which are singletons. Patients were newly diagnosed with stage II-IVA oral cavity squamous cell carcinoma without prior systemic or radiation treatment. This TCR came from a person aged 40 to 85 with oral cavity squamous cell carcinoma. The chain employs TRBV6-1 and TRBJ2-7; weak D call: TRBD2 (6 bases). Material: PBMCs, obtained before nivolumab (anti-PD-1) treatment. The CDR3 DNA is TGTGCCAGCACCTTTAATGCGGGGCCCTACGAGCAGTACTTC. Its protein is CASTFNAGPYEQYF.